This record covers a single T cell receptor beta chain. The antigen remains unidentified. Unsorted whole blood served as the source of blood RNA, and germline DNA was extracted as well. TCR beta cDNA came from around 500 ng total RNA, primed with a constant-region primer. Employing slightly modified ARM-PCR, three nested multiplex PCR rounds were run, and these gave rise to the TCR beta libraries. TRBV1-TRBV30 forward primers and a C-beta reverse primer were used in the first two PCR rounds, which each ran for 9 to 10 cycles. TCRdb recomputed calls from the multiplex PCR reads with MiXCR, one row per CDR3 protein. The sample contains approximately 310,000 distinct CDR3 sequences, 65% of which appear only once. The CDR3 is 14 residues long. The ends lost 2 bases at V and 4 bases at J; junction bases unmatched: 7. CDR1 is DFQATT and CDR2 is SNEGSKA in the germline V gene (reference sequence). This record comes from a study of tumor-infiltrating lymphocytes in primary liver carcinoma. Study overall: Between about 4.2 and 10 cm across, the tumors were all of stage T1-T3 N0M0. General study points: The top-250-clone fraction was significantly higher in tumors than in blood (p = 0.039). Bulk unsorted samples prevented comparison of CD4+ and CD8+ repertoires.

The material sequenced was peripheral blood. The receptor comes from a man in his forties with primary liver carcinoma and hepatitis B virus infection. The chain joins TRBV20-1 to TRBJ1-2; TRBD1 agrees at 7 bases. CDR3 sequence: CSARPTGLSYGYTF. The CDR3 region has the DNA TGCAGTGCTAGACCGACAGGGTTGAGCTATGGCTACACCTTC.